These 2 T cell receptor beta chains came from one sample sequenced in a study of blood T cell repertoires in COVID-19. Data came from immunoSEQ multiplex PCR; TCRdb stores just in-frame clones and leaves some out. The sample consists of roughly 140,000 clones, 70% to 85% of them appearing once. The sequencing input was peripheral blood. These receptors all stem from a woman in her fifties or sixties in a cohort sampled during active or convalescent COVID-19.

V gene TRBV11-2 combines with J gene TRBJ2-7, with a weak D call TRBD1 (6 bases). The CDR3 sequence is 13 residues long. Germline CDR1 and CDR2: SGHAT and FQNNGV. Trimming stripped 6 bases from V and 5 bases from J, with 14 bases between. The CDR3 is CASREQGFDEQYF. Written as DNA, the CDR3 is TGTGCCAGCAGAGAACAGGGTTTTGACGAGCAGTACTTC.

The J gene is TRBJ2-7, the V gene TRBV4-1; 13 positions agree with TRBD2. J was trimmed by 6 bases and V by 0 bases; bases with no gene match: 11. CDR1 and CDR2 (germline): MGHRA, YSYEKL. This CDR3 contains 18 residues. The CDR3 sequence: CASSQDTATSGGALEQYF. The DNA of the CDR3 is TGCGCCAGCAGCCAAGATACCGCCACTAGCGGGGGGGCCCTCGAGCAGTACTTC.